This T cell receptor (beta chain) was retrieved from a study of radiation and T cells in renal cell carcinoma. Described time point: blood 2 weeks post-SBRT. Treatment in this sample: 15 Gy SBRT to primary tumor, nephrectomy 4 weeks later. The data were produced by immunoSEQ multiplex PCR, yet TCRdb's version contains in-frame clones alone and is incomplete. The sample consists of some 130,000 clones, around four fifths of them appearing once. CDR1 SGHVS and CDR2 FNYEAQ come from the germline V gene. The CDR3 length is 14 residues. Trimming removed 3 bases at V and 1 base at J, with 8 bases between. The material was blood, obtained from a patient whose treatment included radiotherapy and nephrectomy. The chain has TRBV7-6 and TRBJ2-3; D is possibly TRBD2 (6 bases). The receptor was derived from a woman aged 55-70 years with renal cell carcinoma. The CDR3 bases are TGTGCCAGCAGCTTTCCGGGGGGCACAGATACGCAGTATTTT. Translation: CASSFPGGTDTQYF.